Included here is one TCR beta chain sequence, with context. Germline V gene data show CDR1 as MDHEN and CDR2 as SYDVKM. Germline trimming cut 3 bases from V and 0 bases from J; bases unmatched to any gene: 11. CDR3 size: 17 residues. Data came from immunoSEQ multiplex PCR; TCRdb stores just in-frame clones and leaves some out. This sample carries roughly 100,000 clones, about 88% of them seen once, and the ten largest clones take around 4%. The sample originates from a study of T cell responses to AZD1222 COVID-19 vaccine. The sample in question was peripheral blood, obtained on day 0 of AZD1222 vaccination. The chain carries TRBV28 and TRBJ2-7, with 7 bases lining up with TRBD2. The receptor was isolated from an adult in good health. The CDR3 reads CASSFSVGGDSSYEQYF. CDR3 nucleotides: TGTGCCAGCAGTTTCTCCGTGGGGGGGGATTCCTCCTACGAGCAGTACTTC.